This T cell receptor (beta chain) emerged from a study of T-cell memory formation after mild COVID-19. Study outcomes and limitations: Mostly located in CM and EM were contracting CD4+ clones, with contracting CD8+ clones located in EMRA. The appearance of some responding clones in pre-infection memory suggested that cross-reactive memory joined.

TCR alpha and TCR beta cDNA libraries carrying sample barcodes and UMIs came from 5'RACE with constant-segment primers. Via MiXCR, TCRdb re-called the 5' RACE reads, giving one row per CDR3 protein. The repertoire holds about 82,000 distinct CDR3 sequences, 13% seen once, with 41% in the top ten. Trimming took 5 bases from V and 3 from J; bases not matched to a gene: 3. CDR1 and CDR2 (germline): DFQATT, SNEGSKA (reference sequence). CDR3 size: 13 residues. This clonotype was detected only a few times. Its antigen is unknown. Sequenced input: PBMCs or a T cell subset sorted from them (not recorded which). This chain connects TRBV20-1 to TRBJ2-2; 7 nucleotides agree with TRBD1. This sequence was found in a man aged 18 to 30 who had mild COVID-19 (a few samples of this study predate the infection). Cell type and time point are not known. Written as DNA, the CDR3 is TGCAGTGCTGAAACAGGGGACACCGGGGAGCTGTTTTTT. Its protein product is CSAETGDTGELFF.